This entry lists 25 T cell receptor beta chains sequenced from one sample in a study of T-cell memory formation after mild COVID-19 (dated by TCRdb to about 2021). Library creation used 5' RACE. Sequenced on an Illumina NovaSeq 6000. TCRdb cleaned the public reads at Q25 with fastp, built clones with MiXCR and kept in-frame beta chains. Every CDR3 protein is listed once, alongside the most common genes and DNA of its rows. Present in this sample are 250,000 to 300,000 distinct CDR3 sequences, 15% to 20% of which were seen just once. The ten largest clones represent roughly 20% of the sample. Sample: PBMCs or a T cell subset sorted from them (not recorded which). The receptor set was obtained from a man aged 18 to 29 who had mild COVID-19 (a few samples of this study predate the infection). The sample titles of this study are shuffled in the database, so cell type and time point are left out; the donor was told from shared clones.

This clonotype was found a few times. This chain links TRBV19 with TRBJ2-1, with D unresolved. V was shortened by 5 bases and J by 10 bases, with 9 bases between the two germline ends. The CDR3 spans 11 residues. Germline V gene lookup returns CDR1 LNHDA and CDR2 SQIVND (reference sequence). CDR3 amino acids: CASSQTTEQFF. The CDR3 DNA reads TGTGCCAGTAGTCAGACCACAGAGCAGTTCTTC.

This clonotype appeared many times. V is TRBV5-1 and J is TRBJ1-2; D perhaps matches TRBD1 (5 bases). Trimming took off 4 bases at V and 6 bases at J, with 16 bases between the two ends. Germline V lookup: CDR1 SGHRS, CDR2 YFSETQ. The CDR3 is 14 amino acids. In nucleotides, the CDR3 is TGCGCCAGCAGCCCACGGACGGGGGGAAATGGCTACACCTTC. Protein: CASSPRTGGNGYTF.

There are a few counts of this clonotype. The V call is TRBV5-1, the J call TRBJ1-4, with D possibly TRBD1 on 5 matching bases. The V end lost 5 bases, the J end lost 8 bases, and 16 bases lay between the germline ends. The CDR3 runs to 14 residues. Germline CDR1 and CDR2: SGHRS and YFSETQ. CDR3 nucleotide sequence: TGCGCCAGCAGTCCGCGGGGGTCCAAAGAAAAACTGTTTTTT. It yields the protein CASSPRGSKEKLFF.

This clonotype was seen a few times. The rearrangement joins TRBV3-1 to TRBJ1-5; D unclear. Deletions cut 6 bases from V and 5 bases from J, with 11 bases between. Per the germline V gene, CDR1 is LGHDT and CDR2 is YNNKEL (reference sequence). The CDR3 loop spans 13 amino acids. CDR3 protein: CASSGQVDQPQHF. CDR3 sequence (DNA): TGTGCCAGCAGTGGGCAGGTTGATCAGCCCCAGCATTTT.

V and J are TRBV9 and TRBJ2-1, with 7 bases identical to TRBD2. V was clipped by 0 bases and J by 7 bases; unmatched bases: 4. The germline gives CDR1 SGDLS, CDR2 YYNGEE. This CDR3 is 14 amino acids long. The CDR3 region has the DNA TGTGCCAGCAGCGTAGGGGGAGGGACGAATGAGCAGTTCTTC. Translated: CASSVGGGTNEQFF.

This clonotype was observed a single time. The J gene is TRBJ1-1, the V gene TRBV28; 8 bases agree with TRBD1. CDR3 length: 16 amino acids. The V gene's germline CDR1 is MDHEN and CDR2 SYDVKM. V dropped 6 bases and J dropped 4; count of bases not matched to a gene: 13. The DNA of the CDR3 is TGTGCCAGCAGCTCGGGCAGGGGGCGCTGGAGCACTGAAGCTTTCTTT. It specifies CASSSGRGRWSTEAFF.

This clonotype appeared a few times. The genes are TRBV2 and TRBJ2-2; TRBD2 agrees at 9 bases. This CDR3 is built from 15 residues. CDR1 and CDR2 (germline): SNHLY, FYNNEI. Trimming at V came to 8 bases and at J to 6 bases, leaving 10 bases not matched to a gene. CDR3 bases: TGTGCCAGCCGGAGGAGTAGCGGGGGTCCCGGGGAGCTGTTTTTT. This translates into CASRRSSGGPGELFF.

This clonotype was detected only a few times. The CDR3 nucleotides are TGTGCCAGCAGCGGGGCCGAAACGACCTACAATGAGCAGTTCTTC. Its translation: CASSGAETTYNEQFF. The genes are TRBV9 and TRBJ2-1; no clear D gene. CDR3 length: 15 residues. With 3 bases removed from V and 2 bases from J, the gap between germline ends came to 12 bases. Germline-derived CDR1 and CDR2 are SGDLS and YYNGEE. The whole variable domain, remainder taken from reference TRBV9 and TRBJ2-1, is DSGVTQTPKHLITATGQRVTLRCSPRSGDLSVYWYQQSLDQGLQFLIQYYNGEERAKGNILERFSAQQFPDLHSELNLSSLELGDSALYFCASSGAETTYNEQFFGPGTRLTVL.

The chain's CDR3 is CASSAIRQGAQETQYF. The CDR3 DNA sequence: TGTGCCAGCAGCGCAATCCGACAGGGGGCCCAGGAGACCCAGTACTTC. The chain links TRBV5-5 to TRBJ2-5; 10 nucleotides match TRBD1. The J segment lost 5 bases and the V segment lost 4 bases, leaving 11 bases of the junction unmatched. Germline V gene sequence: CDR1 SGHKS, CDR2 YYEKEE (reference sequence). This CDR3 is built from 16 residues. Full variable domain (outside the CDR3, taken from reference TRBV5-5 and TRBJ2-5): DAGVTQSPTHLIKTRGQQVTLRCSPISGHKSVSWYQQVLGQGPQFIFQYYEKEERGRGNFPDRFSARQFPNYSSELNVNALLLGDSALYLCASSAIRQGAQETQYFGPGTRLLVL.

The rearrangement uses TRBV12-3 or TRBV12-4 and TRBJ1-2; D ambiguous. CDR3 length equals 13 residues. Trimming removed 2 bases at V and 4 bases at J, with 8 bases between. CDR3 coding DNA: TGTGCCAGCAGTTTACAGGCATCCTATGGCTACACCTTC. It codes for CASSLQASYGYTF.

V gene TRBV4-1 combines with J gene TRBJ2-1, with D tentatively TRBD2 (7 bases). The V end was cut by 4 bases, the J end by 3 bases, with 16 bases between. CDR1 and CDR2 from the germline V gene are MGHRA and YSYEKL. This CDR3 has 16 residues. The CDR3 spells CASSPASGDNYNEQFF. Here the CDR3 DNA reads TGCGCCAGCAGCCCGGCAAGCGGGGACAACTACAATGAGCAGTTCTTC.

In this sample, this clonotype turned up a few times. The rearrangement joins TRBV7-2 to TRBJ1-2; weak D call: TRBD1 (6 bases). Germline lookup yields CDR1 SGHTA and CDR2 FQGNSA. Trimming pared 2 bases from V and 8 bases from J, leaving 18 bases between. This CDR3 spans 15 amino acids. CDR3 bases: TGTGCCAGCAGCTTACTCCTCGGGGGGCTGGAAGGCTACACCTTC. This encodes CASSLLLGGLEGYTF.

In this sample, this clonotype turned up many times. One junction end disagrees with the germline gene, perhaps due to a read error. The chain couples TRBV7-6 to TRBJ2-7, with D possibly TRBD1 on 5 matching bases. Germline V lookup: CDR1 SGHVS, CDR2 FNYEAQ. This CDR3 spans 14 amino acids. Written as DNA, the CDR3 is TGTGCCAGCAGCTTAGGGGGCACGTCCTATGAGCAGTACTTC. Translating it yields CASSLGGTSYEQYF.

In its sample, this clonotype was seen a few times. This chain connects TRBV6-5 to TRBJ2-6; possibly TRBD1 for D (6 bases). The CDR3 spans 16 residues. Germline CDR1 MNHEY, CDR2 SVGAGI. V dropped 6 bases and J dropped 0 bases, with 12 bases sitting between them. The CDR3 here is CASRPTGYSGANVLTF. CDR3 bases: TGTGCCAGCAGGCCGACAGGTTACTCTGGGGCCAACGTCCTGACTTTC.

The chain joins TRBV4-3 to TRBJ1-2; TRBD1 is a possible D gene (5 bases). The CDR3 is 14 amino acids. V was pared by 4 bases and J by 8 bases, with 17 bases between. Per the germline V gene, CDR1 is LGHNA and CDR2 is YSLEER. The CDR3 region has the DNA TGCGCCAGCAGCCCTTCCCCGAACCGGGGCGGCTACACCTTC. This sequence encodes CASSPSPNRGGYTF.

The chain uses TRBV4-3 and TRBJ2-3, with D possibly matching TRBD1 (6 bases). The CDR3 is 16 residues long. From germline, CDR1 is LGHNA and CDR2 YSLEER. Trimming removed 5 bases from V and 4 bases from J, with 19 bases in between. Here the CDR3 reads CASSLRRGGDPDTQYF. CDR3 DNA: TGCGCCAGCAGCTTACGCAGGGGTGGGGACCCAGATACGCAGTATTTT.

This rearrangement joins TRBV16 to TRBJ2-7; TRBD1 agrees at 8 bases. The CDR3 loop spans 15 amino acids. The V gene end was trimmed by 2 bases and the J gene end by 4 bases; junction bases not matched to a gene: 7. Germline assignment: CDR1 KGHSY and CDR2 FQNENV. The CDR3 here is CASSQGGQGRYEQYF. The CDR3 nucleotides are TGTGCCAGCAGCCAAGGTGGACAGGGTCGTTACGAGCAGTACTTC.

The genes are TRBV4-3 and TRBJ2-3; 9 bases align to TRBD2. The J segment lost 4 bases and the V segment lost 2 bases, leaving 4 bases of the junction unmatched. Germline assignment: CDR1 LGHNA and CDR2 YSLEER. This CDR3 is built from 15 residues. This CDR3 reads CASSQQAGGADTQYF. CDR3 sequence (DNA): TGCGCCAGCAGCCAACAAGCGGGGGGTGCAGATACGCAGTATTTT.

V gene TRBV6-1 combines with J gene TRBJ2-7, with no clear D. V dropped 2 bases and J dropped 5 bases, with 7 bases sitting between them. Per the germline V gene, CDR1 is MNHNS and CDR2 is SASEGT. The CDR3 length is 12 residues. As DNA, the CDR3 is TGTGCCAGCAGTGAACCGGGTAACGAGCAGTACGTC. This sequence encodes CASSEPGNEQYV.

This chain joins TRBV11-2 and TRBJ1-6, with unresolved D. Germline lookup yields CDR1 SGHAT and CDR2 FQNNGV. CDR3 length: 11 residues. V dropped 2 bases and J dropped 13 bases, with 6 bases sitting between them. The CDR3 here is CASSLYGPLHF. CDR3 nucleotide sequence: TGTGCCAGCAGCTTATACGGGCCCCTCCACTTT. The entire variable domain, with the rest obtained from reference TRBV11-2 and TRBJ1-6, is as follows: EAGVAQSPRYKIIEKRQSVAFWCNPISGHATLYWYQQILGQGPKLLIQFQNNGVVDDSQLPKDRFSAERLKGVDSTLKIQPAKLEDSAVYLCASSLYGPLHFGNGTRLTVT.

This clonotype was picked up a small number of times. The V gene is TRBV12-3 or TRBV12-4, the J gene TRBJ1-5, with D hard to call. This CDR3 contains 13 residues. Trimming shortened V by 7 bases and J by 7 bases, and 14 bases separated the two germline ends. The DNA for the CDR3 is TGTGCCAGCACCTTCGGGGTAGTACAGCCCCAGCATTTT. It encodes CASTFGVVQPQHF.

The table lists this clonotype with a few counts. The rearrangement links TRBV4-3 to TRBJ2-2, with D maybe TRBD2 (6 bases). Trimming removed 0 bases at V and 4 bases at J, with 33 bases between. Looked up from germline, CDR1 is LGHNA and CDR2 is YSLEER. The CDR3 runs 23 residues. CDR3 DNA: TGCGCCAGCAGCCAAGACGACCGGTATGGTGACGTACGGGGGATTGGACTCACCGGGGAGCTGTTTTTT. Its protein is CASSQDDRYGDVRGIGLTGELFF.

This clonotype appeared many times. CDR3 sequence (DNA): TGCAGCGTTGAGAGGGACACTGACTCTGGGGCCAACGTCCTGACTTTC. Translation gives CSVERDTDSGANVLTF. This chain joins TRBV29-1 and TRBJ2-6; weak D call: TRBD1 (6 bases). Germline lookup yields CDR1 SQVTM and CDR2 ANQGSEA. The CDR3 totals 16 residues. V was clipped by 3 bases and J by 0 bases, with 12 bases between them.

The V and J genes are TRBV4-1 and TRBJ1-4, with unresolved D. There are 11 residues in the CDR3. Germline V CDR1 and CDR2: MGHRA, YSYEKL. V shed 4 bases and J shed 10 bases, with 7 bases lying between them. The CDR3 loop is CASSRERKLFF. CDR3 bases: TGCGCCAGCAGCCGGGAGCGAAAACTGTTTTTT.

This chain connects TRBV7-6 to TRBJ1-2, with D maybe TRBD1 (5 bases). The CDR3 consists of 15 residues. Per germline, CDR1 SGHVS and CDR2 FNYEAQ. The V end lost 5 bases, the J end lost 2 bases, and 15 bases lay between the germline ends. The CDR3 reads CASSPSIGTNYGYTF. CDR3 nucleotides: TGTGCCAGCAGCCCCTCGATTGGGACCAACTATGGCTACACCTTC. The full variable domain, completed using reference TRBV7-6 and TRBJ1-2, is GAGVSQSPRYKVTKRGQDVALRCDPISGHVSLYWYRQALGQGPEFLTYFNYEAQQDKSGLPNDRFSAERPEGSISTLTIQRTEQRDSAMYRCASSPSIGTNYGYTFGSGTRLTVV.